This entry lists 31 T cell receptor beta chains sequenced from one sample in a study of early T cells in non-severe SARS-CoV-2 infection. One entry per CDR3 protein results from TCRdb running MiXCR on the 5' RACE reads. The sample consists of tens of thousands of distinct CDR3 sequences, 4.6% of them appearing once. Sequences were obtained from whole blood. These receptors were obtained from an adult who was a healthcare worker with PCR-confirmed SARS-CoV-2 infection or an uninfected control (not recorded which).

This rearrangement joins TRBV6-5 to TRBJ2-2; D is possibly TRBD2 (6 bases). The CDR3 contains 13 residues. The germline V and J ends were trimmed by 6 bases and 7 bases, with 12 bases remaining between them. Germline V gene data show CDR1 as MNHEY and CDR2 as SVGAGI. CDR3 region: CASSRDSYGELFF. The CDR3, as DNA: TGTGCCAGCAGCCGGGACTCATACGGGGAGCTGTTTTTT.

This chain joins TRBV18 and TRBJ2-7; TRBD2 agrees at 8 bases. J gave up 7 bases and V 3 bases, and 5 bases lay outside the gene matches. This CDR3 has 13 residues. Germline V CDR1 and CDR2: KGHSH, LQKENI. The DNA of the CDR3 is TGTGCCAGCTCACCCGGGACTAGTTGGGAGCAGTACTTC. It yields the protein CASSPGTSWEQYF.

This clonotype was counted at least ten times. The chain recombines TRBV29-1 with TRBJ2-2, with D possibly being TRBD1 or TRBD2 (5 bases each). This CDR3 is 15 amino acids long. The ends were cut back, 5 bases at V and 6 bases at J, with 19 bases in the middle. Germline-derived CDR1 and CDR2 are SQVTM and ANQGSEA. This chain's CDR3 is CSVRVQDLRAGELFF. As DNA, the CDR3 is TGCAGCGTTCGAGTACAGGATTTGAGGGCCGGGGAGCTGTTTTTT.

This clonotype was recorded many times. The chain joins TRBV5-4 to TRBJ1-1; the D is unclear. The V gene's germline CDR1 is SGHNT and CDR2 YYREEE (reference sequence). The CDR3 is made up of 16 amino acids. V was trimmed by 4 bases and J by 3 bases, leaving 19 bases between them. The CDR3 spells CASSPGVTGSYTEAFF. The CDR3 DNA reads TGTGCCAGCAGCCCCGGAGTAACGGGATCCTACACTGAAGCTTTCTTT.

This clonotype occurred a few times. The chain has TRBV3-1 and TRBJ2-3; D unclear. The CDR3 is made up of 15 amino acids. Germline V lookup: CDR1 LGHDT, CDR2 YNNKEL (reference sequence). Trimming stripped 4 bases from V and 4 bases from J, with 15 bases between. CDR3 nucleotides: TGTGCCAGCAGCCGGCGGAATCGCAATTCAGATACGCAGTATTTT. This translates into CASSRRNRNSDTQYF.

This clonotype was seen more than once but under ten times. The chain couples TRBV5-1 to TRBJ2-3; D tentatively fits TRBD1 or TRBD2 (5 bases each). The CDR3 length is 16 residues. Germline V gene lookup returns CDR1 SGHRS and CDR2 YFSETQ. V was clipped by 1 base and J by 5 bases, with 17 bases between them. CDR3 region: CASSLNGAYGEDTQYF. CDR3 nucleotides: TGCGCCAGCAGCTTGAACGGGGCCTATGGGGAAGATACGCAGTATTTT.

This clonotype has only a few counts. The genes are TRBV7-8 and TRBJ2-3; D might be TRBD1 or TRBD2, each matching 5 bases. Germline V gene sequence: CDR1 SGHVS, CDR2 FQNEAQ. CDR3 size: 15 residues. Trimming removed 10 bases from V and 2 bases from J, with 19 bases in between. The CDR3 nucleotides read TGTGCCACCCAGCGGTCCAGGACAACCACAGATACGCAGTATTTT. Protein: CATQRSRTTTDTQYF.

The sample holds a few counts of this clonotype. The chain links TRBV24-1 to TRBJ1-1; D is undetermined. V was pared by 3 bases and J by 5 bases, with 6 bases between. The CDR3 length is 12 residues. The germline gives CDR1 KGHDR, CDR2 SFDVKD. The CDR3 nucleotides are TGTGCCACCAGTGATCGAGGGACTGAAGCTTTCTTT. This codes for CATSDRGTEAFF.

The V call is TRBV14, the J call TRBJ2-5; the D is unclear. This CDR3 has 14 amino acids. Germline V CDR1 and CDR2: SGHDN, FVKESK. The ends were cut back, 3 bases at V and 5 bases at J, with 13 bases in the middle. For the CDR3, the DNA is TGTGCCAGCAGCCATCCCGGAAGGGTTGAGACCCAGTACTTC. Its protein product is CASSHPGRVETQYF.

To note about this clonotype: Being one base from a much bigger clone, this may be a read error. The CDR3 region is CVSSLSSYEQYF. CDR3 DNA: TGTGTCAGCAGCCTCAGCTCCTACGAGCAGTACTTC. V is TRBV7-2 and J is TRBJ2-7; D unclear. Germline CDR1 reads SGHTA; CDR2 reads FQGNSA. The CDR3 totals 12 residues.

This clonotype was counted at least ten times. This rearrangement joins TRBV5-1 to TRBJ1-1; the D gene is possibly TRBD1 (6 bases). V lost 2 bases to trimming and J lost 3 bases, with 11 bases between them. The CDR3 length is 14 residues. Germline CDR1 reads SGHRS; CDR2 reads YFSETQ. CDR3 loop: CASSFERGDTEAFF. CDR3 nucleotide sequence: TGCGCCAGCAGCTTCGAGAGGGGGGACACTGAAGCTTTCTTT.

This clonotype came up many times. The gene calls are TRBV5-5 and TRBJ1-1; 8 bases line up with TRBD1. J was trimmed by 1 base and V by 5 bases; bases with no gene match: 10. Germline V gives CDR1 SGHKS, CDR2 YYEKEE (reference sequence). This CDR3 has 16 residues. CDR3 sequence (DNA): TGTGCCAGCAGACCCGACAGGGGAGGAAAGAACACTGAAGCTTTCTTT. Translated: CASRPDRGGKNTEAFF.

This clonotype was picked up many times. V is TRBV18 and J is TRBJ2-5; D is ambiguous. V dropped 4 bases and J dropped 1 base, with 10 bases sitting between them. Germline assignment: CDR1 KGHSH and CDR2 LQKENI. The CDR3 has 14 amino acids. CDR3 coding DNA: TGTGCCAGCTCACTTCTAGGAACCCAAGAGACCCAGTACTTC. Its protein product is CASSLLGTQETQYF.

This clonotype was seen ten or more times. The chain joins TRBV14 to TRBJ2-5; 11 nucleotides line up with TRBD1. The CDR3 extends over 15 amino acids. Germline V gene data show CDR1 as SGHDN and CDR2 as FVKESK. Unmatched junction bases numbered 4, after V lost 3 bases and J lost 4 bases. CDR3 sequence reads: CASSHRTGGRETQYF. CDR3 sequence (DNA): TGTGCCAGCAGCCACCGGACAGGGGGCCGAGAGACCCAGTACTTC.

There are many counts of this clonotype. The CDR3 reads CASSGRAGQQDFYGYTF. The DNA for the CDR3 is TGTGCCAGCAGTGGACGCGCCGGACAGCAAGATTTCTATGGCTACACCTTC. The chain combines TRBV25-1 with TRBJ1-2; perhaps TRBD1 as D (6 bases). Germline CDR1 reads MGHDK; CDR2 reads SYGVNS. The CDR3 runs to 17 residues. V was shortened by 4 bases and J by 4 bases, with 22 bases between the two germline ends.

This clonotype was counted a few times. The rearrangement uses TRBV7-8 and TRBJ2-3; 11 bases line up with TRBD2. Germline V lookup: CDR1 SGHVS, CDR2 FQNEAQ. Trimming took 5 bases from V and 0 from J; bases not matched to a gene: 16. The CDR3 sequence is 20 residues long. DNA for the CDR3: TGTGCCAGCAGCCCGAAGAGGTCTAGCGGGGGGCCAACTAGCACAGATACGCAGTATTTT. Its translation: CASSPKRSSGGPTSTDTQYF. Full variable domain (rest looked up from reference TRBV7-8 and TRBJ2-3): GAGVSQSPRYKVAKRGQDVALRCDPISGHVSLFWYQQALGQGPEFLTYFQNEAQLDKSGLPSDRFFAERPEGSVSTLKIQRTQQEDSAVYLCASSPKRSSGGPTSTDTQYFGPGTRLTVL.

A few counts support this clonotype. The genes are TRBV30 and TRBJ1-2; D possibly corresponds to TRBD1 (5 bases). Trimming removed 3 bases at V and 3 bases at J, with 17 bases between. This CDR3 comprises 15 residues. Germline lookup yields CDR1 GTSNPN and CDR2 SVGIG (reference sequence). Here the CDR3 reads CAWSTGAGTYYGYTF. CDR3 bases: TGTGCCTGGAGCACCGGCGCCGGGACCTACTATGGCTACACCTTC.

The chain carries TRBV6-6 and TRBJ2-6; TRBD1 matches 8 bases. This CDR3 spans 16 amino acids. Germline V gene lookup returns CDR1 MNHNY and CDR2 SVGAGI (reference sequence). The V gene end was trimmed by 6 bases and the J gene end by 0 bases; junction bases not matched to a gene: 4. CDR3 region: CASRTGTGSGANVLTF. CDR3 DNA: TGTGCCAGCAGGACCGGGACAGGCTCTGGGGCCAACGTCCTGACTTTC.

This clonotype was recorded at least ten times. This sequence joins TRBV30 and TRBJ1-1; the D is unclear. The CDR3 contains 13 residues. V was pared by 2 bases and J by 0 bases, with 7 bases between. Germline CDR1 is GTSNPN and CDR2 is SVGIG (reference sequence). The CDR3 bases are TGTGCCTGGAGTTCCGGGTTGAACACTGAAGCTTTCTTT. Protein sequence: CAWSSGLNTEAFF. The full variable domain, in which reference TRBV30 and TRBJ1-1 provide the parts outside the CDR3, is SQTIHQWPATLVQPVGSPLSLECTVEGTSNPNLYWYRQAAGRGLQLLFYSVGIGQISSEVPQNLSASRPQDRQFILSSKKLLLSDSGFYLCAWSSGLNTEAFFGQGTRLTVV.

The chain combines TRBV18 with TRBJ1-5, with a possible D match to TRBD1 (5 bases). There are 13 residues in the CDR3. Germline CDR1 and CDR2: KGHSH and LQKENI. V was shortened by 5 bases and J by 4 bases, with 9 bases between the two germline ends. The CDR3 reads CASSGTANQPQHF. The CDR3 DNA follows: TGTGCCAGCTCAGGGACGGCAAATCAGCCCCAGCATTTT.

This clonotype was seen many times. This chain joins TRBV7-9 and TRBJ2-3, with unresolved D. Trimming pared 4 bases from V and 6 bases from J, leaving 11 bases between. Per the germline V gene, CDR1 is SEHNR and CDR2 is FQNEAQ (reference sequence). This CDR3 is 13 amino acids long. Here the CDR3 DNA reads TGTGCCAGCAGCTCCCCCCTCACCGATACGCAGTATTTT. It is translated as CASSSPLTDTQYF. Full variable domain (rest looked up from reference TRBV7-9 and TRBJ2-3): DTGVSQNPRHKITKRGQNVTFRCDPISEHNRLYWYRQTLGQGPEFLTYFQNEAQLEKSRLLSDRFSAERPKGSFSTLEIQRTEQGDSAMYLCASSSPLTDTQYFGPGTRLTVL.

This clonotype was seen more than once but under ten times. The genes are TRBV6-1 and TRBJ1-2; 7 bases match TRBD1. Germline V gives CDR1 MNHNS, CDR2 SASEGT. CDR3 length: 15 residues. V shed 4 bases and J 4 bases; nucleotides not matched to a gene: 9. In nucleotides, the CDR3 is TGTGCCAGCAGTGCCCGGGACAGCTCGCCCTATGGCTACACCTTC. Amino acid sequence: CASSARDSSPYGYTF.

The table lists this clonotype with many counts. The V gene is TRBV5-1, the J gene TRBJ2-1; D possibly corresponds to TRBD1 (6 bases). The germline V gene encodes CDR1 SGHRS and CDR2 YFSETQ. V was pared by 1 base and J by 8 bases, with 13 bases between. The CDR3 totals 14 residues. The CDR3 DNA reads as TGCGCCAGCAGCTTGCAGGGGCGCGTCGATGAGCAGTTCTTC. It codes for CASSLQGRVDEQFF.

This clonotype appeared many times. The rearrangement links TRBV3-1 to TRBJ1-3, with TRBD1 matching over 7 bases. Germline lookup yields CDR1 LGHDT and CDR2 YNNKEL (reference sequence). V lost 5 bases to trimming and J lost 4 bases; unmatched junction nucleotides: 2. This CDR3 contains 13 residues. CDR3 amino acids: CASSWTGGNTIYF. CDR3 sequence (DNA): TGTGCCAGCAGCTGGACAGGCGGAAACACCATATATTTT.

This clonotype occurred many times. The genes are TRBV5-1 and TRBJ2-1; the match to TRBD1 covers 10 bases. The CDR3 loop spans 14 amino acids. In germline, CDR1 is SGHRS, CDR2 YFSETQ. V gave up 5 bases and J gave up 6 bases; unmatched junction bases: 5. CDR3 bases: TGCGCCAGCAGACGGGACAGGGGCCTCAATGAGCAGTTCTTC. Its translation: CASRRDRGLNEQFF.

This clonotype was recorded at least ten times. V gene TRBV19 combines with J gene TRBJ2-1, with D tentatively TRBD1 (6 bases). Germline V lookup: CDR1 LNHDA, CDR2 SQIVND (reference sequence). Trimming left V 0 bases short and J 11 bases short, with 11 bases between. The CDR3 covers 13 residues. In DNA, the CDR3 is TGTGCCAGTAGTATAGACCAAGGGGGTAAGCAGTTCTTC. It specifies CASSIDQGGKQFF.

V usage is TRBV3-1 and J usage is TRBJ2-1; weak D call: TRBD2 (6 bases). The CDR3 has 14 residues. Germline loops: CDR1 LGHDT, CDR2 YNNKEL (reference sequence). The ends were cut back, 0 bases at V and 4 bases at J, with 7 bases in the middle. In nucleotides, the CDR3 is TGTGCCAGCAGCCAAGACGGGGGATACAATGAGCAGTTCTTC. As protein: CASSQDGGYNEQFF.

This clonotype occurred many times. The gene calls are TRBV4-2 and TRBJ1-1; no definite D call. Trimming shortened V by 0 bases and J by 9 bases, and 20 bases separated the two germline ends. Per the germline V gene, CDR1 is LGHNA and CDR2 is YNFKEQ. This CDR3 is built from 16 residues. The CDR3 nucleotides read TGTGCCAGCAGCCAAGAAGGATCGGGTCTCTTGGCGCAAGCTTTCTTT. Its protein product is CASSQEGSGLLAQAFF.

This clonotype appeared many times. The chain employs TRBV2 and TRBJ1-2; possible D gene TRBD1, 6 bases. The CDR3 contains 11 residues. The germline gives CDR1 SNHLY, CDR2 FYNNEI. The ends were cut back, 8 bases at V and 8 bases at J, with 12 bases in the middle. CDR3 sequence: CASRQVEGYTF. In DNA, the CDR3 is TGTGCCAGCCGACAGGTCGAAGGCTACACCTTC.

The CDR3 DNA sequence: TGCGCCAGCAGCCAAGGACAGGGGAGTTACAATGAGCAGTTCTTC. This sequence encodes CASSQGQGSYNEQFF. The chain carries TRBV5-1 and TRBJ2-1; 9 bases agree with TRBD1. In germline, CDR1 is SGHRS, CDR2 YFSETQ. The trim removed 4 bases at V and 4 bases at J, leaving 6 bases unmatched. The CDR3 extends over 15 amino acids.

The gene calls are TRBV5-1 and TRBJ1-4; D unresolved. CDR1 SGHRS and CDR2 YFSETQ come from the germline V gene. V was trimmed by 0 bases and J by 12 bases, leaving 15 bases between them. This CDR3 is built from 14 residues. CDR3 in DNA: TGCGCCAGCAGCTTGGACGGGCCTGTAAAGGAACTGTTTTTT. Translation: CASSLDGPVKELFF.